This entry concerns a single T cell receptor beta chain. The antigen this receptor binds is unknown. Base quality data are lacking; no much larger clone is found one base away. TCRbeta CDR3 regions were amplified from genomic DNA using the immunoSEQ Assay, a bias-controlled multiplex PCR. The original pipeline was this. Nucleated cell counts per sample were estimated from amplification of reference gene primers within the assay. Sequence reads were collapsed and filtered to measure the absolute abundance of every unique TCRbeta CDR3 rearrangement. For each sample, productive Simpson clonality was calculated as the square root of Simpson's diversity index across productive rearrangements. TCRdb stores this immuneACCESS table with in-frame sequences only. Part of the clones is absent; in the studies checked, under half of the shortfall reflects unresolved V genes, and no reason is known for the rest. The DNA gave D and trimming, while V, J and clone size come from that table. The sample data list 18,000 or so clones, and over 90% of these were observed just once. The ten largest clones add up to about 4% of the sample.

The sample comes from a study of blood T cell repertoires in COVID-19 (dated by TCRdb to the early 2020s). Concerning the study at large: Collaborator samples came from the United States, Italy and Spain and covered acute and convalescent phases of COVID-19. Samples were obtained from the ongoing ImmuneRACE study (first 160 participants) and from some 1,200 subjects provided by 6 global collaborators. Where available, HLA class I and class II types were taken from metadata supplied by the sample provider and were not determined by assay-based typing. The repertoires were released in a freely available public database intended as a resource for research on the immune response to SARS-CoV-2. Nearly every sample came with metadata listing a de-identified subject ID, COVID-19 status, age in years and sex. Subjects who had been exposed to COVID-19, were actively infected with it, or had recovered from it provided the deeply sampled blood TCRbeta repertoires that made up the dataset. The prospective study material was composed of cDNA or gDNA derived from T cells, B-cell-depleted T cells, or PBMCs.

Collaborating institutions collected whole blood in K2EDTA tubes following their own protocols. For TCRbeta analysis, collaborator samples were shipped as frozen whole blood, as isolated PBMCs, or as DNA extracted from either sample type. V was cut back by 0 bases and J by 2 bases, leaving a gap of 11 bases between them. CDR1 MNHNY and CDR2 SVGAGI are derived from the germline V gene (reference sequence). The CDR3, cysteine through phenylalanine, is 16 amino acids long. The kept DNA is CDR3 alone, 48 bases in frame from the first base. Results the study describes overall, beyond this receptor: How much clinical and demographic metadata was included differed by source and by participant, and the metadata was provided uncurated.

The chain is encoded by TRBV6-6 joined to TRBJ1-5; the D gene is unclear. Material for sequencing was peripheral blood. The TCR was taken from a woman aged 45-60 years with active COVID-19. The DNA sequence follows: TGTGCCAGCAGTTACTCCCCAGGCGGGGGCAATCAGCCCCAGCATTTT. It specifies CASSYSPGGGNQPQHF.